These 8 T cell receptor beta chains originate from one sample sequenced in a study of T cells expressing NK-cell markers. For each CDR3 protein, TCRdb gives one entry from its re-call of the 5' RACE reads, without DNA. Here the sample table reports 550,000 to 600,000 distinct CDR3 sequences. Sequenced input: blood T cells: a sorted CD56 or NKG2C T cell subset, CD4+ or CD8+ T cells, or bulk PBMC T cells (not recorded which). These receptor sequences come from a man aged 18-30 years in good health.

The CDR3 sequence: CASSQDHSQETQYF. V usage is TRBV4-1 and J usage is TRBJ2-5. Germline CDR1 is MGHRA and CDR2 is YSYEKL. The CDR3 consists of 14 residues.

This CDR3 reads CASSRTDGLNTQYF. V usage is TRBV5-1 and J usage is TRBJ2-3; the D gene TCRdb calls, TRBD2, cannot be checked with no DNA. The CDR3 runs 14 residues. Germline V gives CDR1 SGHRS, CDR2 YFSETQ.

CDR3 sequence: CASSLGPGLAGPEQFF. V usage is TRBV12-3 or TRBV12-4 and J usage is TRBJ2-1; TCRdb's assignment of TRBD2 cannot be checked, as there is no DNA. The CDR3 consists of 16 residues.

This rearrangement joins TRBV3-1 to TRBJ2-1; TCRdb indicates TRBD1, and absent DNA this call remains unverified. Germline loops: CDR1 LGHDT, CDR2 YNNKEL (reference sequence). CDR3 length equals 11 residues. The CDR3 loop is CASRRHTLWFF.

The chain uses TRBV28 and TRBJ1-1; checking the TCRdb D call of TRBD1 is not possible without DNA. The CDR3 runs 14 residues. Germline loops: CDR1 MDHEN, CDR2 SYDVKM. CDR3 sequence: CASSPDRWNTEAFF.

CDR3 sequence reads: CSARRIAEQFF. V and J are TRBV20-1 and TRBJ2-1; TCRdb's D call of TRBD2 is untestable without DNA. The V gene's germline CDR1 is DFQATT and CDR2 SNEGSKA (reference sequence). The CDR3 covers 11 residues.

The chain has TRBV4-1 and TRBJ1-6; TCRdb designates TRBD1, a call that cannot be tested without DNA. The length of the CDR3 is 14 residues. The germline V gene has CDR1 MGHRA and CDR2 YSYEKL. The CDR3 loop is CASSQTQGFSPLHF.

This CDR3 is CASSSRPGTGGVSFTGELFF. The chain links TRBV12-3 or TRBV12-4 to TRBJ2-2; checking the TCRdb D call of TRBD1 is not possible without DNA. The CDR3 contains 20 residues.